The next 29 T cell receptor beta chains were all read from a single sample in a study of PD-L1 blockade in urothelial cancer. The data were produced by immunoSEQ multiplex PCR, yet TCRdb's version contains in-frame clones alone and is incomplete. The data contain 35,000 to 55,000 clones, around 90% of them singletons. The sequences come from PBMCs, collected around atezolizumab (anti-PD-L1) treatment. The receptors were gathered from a woman aged 60-70 years with urothelial cancer.

The chain employs TRBV5-1 and TRBJ2-4; 7 positions match TRBD2. The CDR3 has 12 residues. Germline CDR1 and CDR2: SGHRS and YFSETQ. Trimming took 6 bases from V and 4 from J; bases not matched to a gene: 1. DNA of the CDR3: TGCGCCAGCATGCGGGAGAAAAACATTCAGTACTTC. Translating it yields CASMREKNIQYF.

The rearrangement uses TRBV6-1 and TRBJ1-1, with D possibly being TRBD1 (6 bases). V was pared by 7 bases and J by 3 bases, with 12 bases between. The CDR3 has 13 residues. Germline lookup yields CDR1 MNHNS and CDR2 SASEGT. CDR3 amino acids: CASNRDPDTEAFF. The CDR3 bases are TGTGCCAGCAACAGGGATCCGGACACTGAAGCTTTCTTT.

This sequence joins TRBV2 and TRBJ2-7; TRBD1 matches at 7 bases. The germline gives CDR1 SNHLY, CDR2 FYNNEI. The CDR3 is 13 residues long. V trimming: 7 bases; J trimming: 4 bases; junction bases outside the gene matches: 7. Here the CDR3 reads CASITGRGYEQYF. Written as DNA, the CDR3 is TGTGCCAGCATCACCGGCAGGGGGTACGAGCAGTACTTC.

The chain is built from TRBV19 and TRBJ1-4; the match to TRBD1 covers 9 bases. J lost 8 bases, V lost 3 bases, and 7 bases had no gene match. This CDR3 is built from 15 residues. The germline V gene has CDR1 LNHDA and CDR2 SQIVND (reference sequence). Written as DNA, the CDR3 is TGTGCCAGTAGTATTCCGGGACAGGGAGACGAAAAACTGTTTTTT. As protein: CASSIPGQGDEKLFF.

V gene TRBV15 combines with J gene TRBJ2-5; 10 nucleotides line up with TRBD2. Germline V gene data show CDR1 as LNHNV and CDR2 as YYDKDF (reference sequence). Trimming took 3 bases from V and 2 from J; bases not matched to a gene: 3. The CDR3 consists of 15 residues. The CDR3 nucleotides are TGTGCCACCAGCAGGTCTAGCGGGAGACAAGAGACCCAGTACTTC. Amino acid sequence: CATSRSSGRQETQYF.

The chain joins TRBV4-1 to TRBJ2-7; D might be TRBD2 (6 bases). Germline V gives CDR1 MGHRA, CDR2 YSYEKL. CDR3 length equals 18 residues. Trimming stripped 0 bases from V and 3 bases from J, with 21 bases between. For the CDR3, the DNA is TGCGCCAGCAGCCAAGAAGAGTTTGGTGAGACTAGTGGCTACGAGCAGTACTTC. Residues: CASSQEEFGETSGYEQYF.

The gene calls are TRBV7-3 and TRBJ2-2, with 11 bases matching TRBD1. V lost 5 bases to trimming and J lost 4 bases; unmatched junction nucleotides: 6. CDR3 length: 16 residues. In germline, CDR1 is SGHTA, CDR2 FQGTGA. The CDR3: CASSLRTGGLTGELFF. DNA for the CDR3: TGTGCCAGCAGCCTAAGGACAGGGGGCCTCACCGGGGAGCTGTTTTTT.

The chain couples TRBV19 to TRBJ2-1; 7 bases line up with TRBD1. CDR1 is LNHDA and CDR2 is SQIVND in the germline V gene (reference sequence). The length of the CDR3 is 15 residues. V was pared by 3 bases and J by 5 bases, with 7 bases of the junction left unmatched. CDR3 region: CASSIGDRPNNEQFF. CDR3 coding DNA: TGTGCCAGTAGTATTGGGGACAGACCGAACAATGAGCAGTTCTTC.

This rearrangement joins TRBV2 to TRBJ1-1; maybe TRBD1 (5 bases). Per the germline V gene, CDR1 is SNHLY and CDR2 is FYNNEI. The CDR3 is 14 residues long. V was shortened by 5 bases and J by 3 bases, with 13 bases between the two germline ends. The CDR3 protein is CASSFQGLDTEAFF. CDR3 coding DNA: TGTGCCAGCAGTTTTCAGGGCCTAGACACTGAAGCTTTCTTT.

The chain combines TRBV9 with TRBJ1-4; no reliable D call. From germline, CDR1 is SGDLS and CDR2 YYNGEE. V lost 4 bases, J lost 0 bases, and 10 bases lay in between. The CDR3 extends over 15 amino acids. CDR3 loop: CASSPRWSTNEKLFF. CDR3 nucleotides: TGTGCCAGCAGCCCCAGGTGGTCAACTAATGAAAAACTGTTTTTT.

This rearrangement joins TRBV28 to TRBJ2-4; 7 nucleotides align to TRBD2. Germline V lookup: CDR1 MDHEN, CDR2 SYDVKM. J gave up 0 bases and V 7 bases, and 3 bases lay outside the gene matches. The CDR3 covers 14 residues. The CDR3 loop is CASNGGRAKNIQYF. The CDR3 nucleotides read TGTGCCAGCAACGGCGGGAGAGCCAAAAACATTCAGTACTTC.

The chain uses TRBV2 and TRBJ1-1; D remains unclear. V gave up 2 bases and J gave up 4 bases, with 14 bases separating them. The CDR3 has 15 amino acids. Germline V CDR1 and CDR2: SNHLY, FYNNEI. This CDR3 reads CASSEMAGGGTEAFF. For the CDR3, the DNA is TGTGCCAGCAGTGAAATGGCGGGCGGAGGCACTGAAGCTTTCTTT.

The chain combines TRBV2 with TRBJ2-2; D remains ambiguous. Germline V gene sequence: CDR1 SNHLY, CDR2 FYNNEI. There are 18 residues in the CDR3. Trimming took 5 bases from V and 0 from J, leaving 19 bases between them. CDR3 DNA: TGTGCCAGCAGTACGACCCGACCCGAGGCCGCGAACACCGGGGAGCTGTTTTTT. Translation: CASSTTRPEAANTGELFF. Filled out from reference TRBV2 and TRBJ2-2, the complete variable domain reads EPEVTQTPSHQVTQMGQEVILRCVPISNHLYFYWYRQILGQKVEFLVSFYNNEISEKSEIFDDQFSVERPDGSNFTLKIRSTKLEDSAMYFCASSTTRPEAANTGELFFGEGSRLTVL.

The chain joins TRBV7-2 to TRBJ1-2; 7 nucleotides agree with TRBD1. CDR1 and CDR2 from the germline V gene are SGHTA and FQGNSA. Trimming cost V 4 bases and J 5 bases; bases outside gene matches: 7. There are 14 residues in the CDR3. For the CDR3, the DNA is TGTGCCAGCAGCTCTCGGGACAGTGTATATGGCTACACCTTC. Translating it yields CASSSRDSVYGYTF.

The chain carries TRBV28 and TRBJ1-4; 10 nucleotides match TRBD1. Germline-derived CDR1 and CDR2 are MDHEN and SYDVKM. The CDR3 length is 15 residues. The junction had 5 bases not matched to a gene; V was cut back by 4 bases and J by 6 bases. The CDR3 DNA reads TGTGCCAGCAGTTCCCCCGGGACAGGGGATGAAAAACTGTTTTTT. This encodes CASSSPGTGDEKLFF.

This clone showed up just a few times. The rearrangement uses TRBV7-9 and TRBJ2-7, with TRBD2 matching over 8 bases. This CDR3 has 17 amino acids. V gave up 4 bases and J gave up 0 bases; unmatched junction bases: 11. In germline, CDR1 is SEHNR, CDR2 FQNEAQ (reference sequence). The CDR3 nucleotides read TGTGCCAGCAGCTCCGGTTCGACTAGCGTTAGCTCCTACGAGCAGTACTTC. This sequence encodes CASSSGSTSVSSYEQYF.

V gene TRBV5-1 combines with J gene TRBJ2-1; 7 bases agree with TRBD1. CDR1 is SGHRS and CDR2 is YFSETQ in the germline V gene. The CDR3 is 13 residues long. Trimming took 3 bases from V and 7 from J; bases not matched to a gene: 4. This chain's CDR3 is CASSYNRGNEQFF. CDR3 DNA sequence: TGCGCCAGCAGCTATAACAGGGGTAATGAGCAGTTCTTC. The whole variable domain, filled in from reference TRBV5-1 and TRBJ2-1, reads KAGVTQTPRYLIKTRGQQVTLSCSPISGHRSVSWYQQTPGQGLQFLFEYFSETQRNKGNFPGRFSGRQFSNSRSEMNVSTLELGDSALYLCASSYNRGNEQFFGPGTRLTVL.

V is TRBV4-1 and J is TRBJ2-1, with TRBD2 identical over 9 bases. In germline, CDR1 is MGHRA, CDR2 YSYEKL. CDR3 length: 17 residues. The trim removed 4 bases at V and 8 bases at J, leaving 15 bases unmatched. The CDR3 loop is CASSPQGGGRALDEQFF. The CDR3, as DNA: TGCGCCAGCAGCCCCCAGGGGGGCGGGAGGGCCCTCGATGAGCAGTTCTTC.

This rearrangement joins TRBV18 to TRBJ1-2; D may be TRBD1 (6 bases). Germline CDR1 is KGHSH and CDR2 is LQKENI. This CDR3 spans 17 amino acids. Deletions cut 5 bases from V and 0 bases from J, with 19 bases between. The CDR3 here is CASSTRGAGPTNYGYTF. CDR3 in DNA: TGTGCCAGCTCAACCAGGGGCGCAGGGCCCACTAACTATGGCTACACCTTC.

This clone was seen only once. The rearrangement uses TRBV7-8 and TRBJ2-5, with D maybe TRBD2 (5 bases). Trimming removed 5 bases from V and 7 bases from J, with 17 bases in between. In germline, CDR1 is SGHVS, CDR2 FQNEAQ. This CDR3 is built from 14 residues. As DNA, the CDR3 is TGTGCCAGCAGCCTACCAGAGGGCGTGGGGACCCAGTACTTC. Protein product: CASSLPEGVGTQYF. Full variable domain (missing parts from reference TRBV7-8 and TRBJ2-5): GAGVSQSPRYKVAKRGQDVALRCDPISGHVSLFWYQQALGQGPEFLTYFQNEAQLDKSGLPSDRFFAERPEGSVSTLKIQRTQQEDSAVYLCASSLPEGVGTQYFGPGTRLLVL.

The V and J genes are TRBV9 and TRBJ1-6; D not resolved. The V end lost 4 bases, the J end lost 6 bases, and 20 bases lay between the germline ends. The CDR3 is 17 residues long. CDR1 and CDR2 from the germline V gene are SGDLS and YYNGEE. CDR3 bases: TGTGCCAGCAGCCCTAGTGCTGCCACTGGCGGTAATTCACCCCTCCACTTT. This gives the protein CASSPSAATGGNSPLHF.

This clone appeared a single time. The gene calls are TRBV7-9 and TRBJ1-1, with D hard to call. Germline loops: CDR1 SEHNR, CDR2 FQNEAQ (reference sequence). The V end lost 1 base, the J end lost 4 bases, and 10 bases lay between the germline ends. The CDR3 has 14 amino acids. The CDR3 nucleotides are TGTGCCAGCAGCTTAGATCTCCGAGGCACTGAAGCTTTCTTT. Translating it yields CASSLDLRGTEAFF.

The chain carries TRBV27 and TRBJ1-6, with 7 bases aligning to TRBD1. The ends lost 5 bases at V and 6 bases at J; junction bases unmatched: 1. The germline V gene encodes CDR1 MNHEY and CDR2 SMNVEV (reference sequence). The CDR3 extends over 13 amino acids. The CDR3 sequence: CASSTGVNSPLHF. The CDR3 nucleotides are TGTGCCAGCAGTACAGGGGTTAATTCACCCCTCCACTTT.

The chain uses TRBV7-6 and TRBJ2-7; 9 nucleotides align to TRBD1. Germline trimming cut 5 bases from V and 2 bases from J; bases unmatched to any gene: 7. The CDR3 consists of 15 residues. Germline-derived CDR1 and CDR2 are SGHVS and FNYEAQ. The CDR3: CASSPAGTGPYEQYF. CDR3 nucleotide sequence: TGTGCCAGCAGCCCAGCCGGGACAGGGCCCTACGAGCAGTACTTC. The full variable domain, with the rest looked up from reference TRBV7-6 and TRBJ2-7, is GAGVSQSPRYKVTKRGQDVALRCDPISGHVSLYWYRQALGQGPEFLTYFNYEAQQDKSGLPNDRFSAERPEGSISTLTIQRTEQRDSAMYRCASSPAGTGPYEQYFGPGTRLTVT.

The rearrangement joins TRBV18 to TRBJ2-7; maybe TRBD1 (6 bases). V lost 5 bases to trimming and J lost 6 bases, with 17 bases between them. This CDR3 spans 14 amino acids. From germline, CDR1 is KGHSH and CDR2 LQKENI. The CDR3: CASSASRQDIEQYF. As DNA, the CDR3 is TGTGCCAGCTCAGCTTCGCGACAGGACATCGAGCAGTACTTC.

The CDR3 DNA sequence: TGTGCCAGCACCCGGGACAGAGGCTACGAGCAGTACTTC. Translation gives CASTRDRGYEQYF. The rearrangement joins TRBV2 to TRBJ2-7; TRBD1 aligns across 7 bases. Germline CDR1 SNHLY, CDR2 FYNNEI. V gave up 7 bases and J gave up 3 bases; unmatched junction bases: 6. CDR3 length: 13 residues.

This chain connects TRBV9 to TRBJ2-5; TRBD1 aligns across 11 bases. Germline assignment: CDR1 SGDLS and CDR2 YYNGEE. The CDR3 totals 17 residues. V lost 3 bases and J lost 4; bases outside the gene matches: 11. The chain's CDR3 is CASSAGNSDRGRETQYF. For the CDR3, the DNA is TGTGCCAGCAGCGCAGGCAACTCGGACAGGGGGCGAGAGACCCAGTACTTC.

Concerning this clone itself: Compared with germline, one end of the junction differs, possibly owing to a read error. The CDR3 nucleotides are TGTGCCACCAGCAGAGATAAAAGCGGGACAGGGGTTTTC. It codes for CATSRDKSGTGVF. This chain joins TRBV15 and TRBJ1-2; 10 nucleotides agree with TRBD1. The germline V gene encodes CDR1 LNHNV and CDR2 YYDKDF (reference sequence). This CDR3 contains 13 residues.

The chain uses TRBV10-2 and TRBJ2-1; TRBD1 agrees at 10 bases. V shed 2 bases, J shed 10 bases, and the junction held 14 bases outside the gene matches. Germline values: CDR1 WSHSY, CDR2 SAAADI. This CDR3 comprises 17 residues. The CDR3 region has the DNA TGCGCCAGCAGTGAGCGTGTTAGGGACAGGGGAATCGGGGAGCAGTTCTTC. It is translated as CASSERVRDRGIGEQFF.